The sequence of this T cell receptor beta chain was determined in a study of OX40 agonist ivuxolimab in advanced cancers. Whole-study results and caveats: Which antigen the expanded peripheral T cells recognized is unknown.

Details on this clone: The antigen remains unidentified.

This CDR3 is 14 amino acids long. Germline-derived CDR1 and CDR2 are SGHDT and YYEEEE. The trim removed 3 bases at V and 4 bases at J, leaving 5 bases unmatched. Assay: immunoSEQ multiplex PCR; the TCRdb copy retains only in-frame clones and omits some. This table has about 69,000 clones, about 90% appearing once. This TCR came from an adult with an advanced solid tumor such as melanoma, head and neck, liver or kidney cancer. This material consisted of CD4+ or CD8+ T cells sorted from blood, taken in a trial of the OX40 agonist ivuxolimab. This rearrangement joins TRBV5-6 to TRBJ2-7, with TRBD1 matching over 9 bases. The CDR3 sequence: CASSSGTGSYEQYF. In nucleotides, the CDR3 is TGTGCCAGCAGCTCCGGGACAGGGTCGTACGAGCAGTACTTC.